This T cell receptor beta chain came from a study of Graves' ophthalmopathy and Graves' hyperthyroidism. Study-level information: Peripheral blood was obtained at first diagnosis, ahead of any treatment.

Using RNA transcripts, the TCR beta CDR3 regions were amplified. First-round RT-PCR with HTBI primers preceded a second-round multiplex PCR. TCRdb redid the calling of the multiplex PCR reads with MiXCR, one entry per CDR3 protein. The data show around 40,000 distinct CDR3 sequences, around 52% seen once. Ophthalmopathy donors were characterized by moderate-to-severe activity, CAS of at least 3, NOSPECS of at least 4, and duration under 3 months. Patients were excluded if they had other autoimmune diseases or uncontrolled infections, and likewise if pregnancy or lactation applied. The table lists this clonotype with a few counts. The sequenced sample consisted of peripheral blood. The sequence was obtained from an adult man with Graves' ophthalmopathy.

Here the CDR3 reads CASSIGTGGEKLFF. Written as DNA, the CDR3 is TGTGCCAGCAGCATCGGGACAGGTGGTGAAAAACTGTTTTTT. The rearrangement joins TRBV7-6 to TRBJ1-4, with 8 bases that match TRBD1. With 5 bases clipped from V and 7 bases from J, the junction kept 6 bases outside the gene matches. The CDR3 consists of 14 residues. The germline V gene encodes CDR1 SGHVS and CDR2 FNYEAQ.